These 25 T cell receptor beta chains share one sample of origin, sequenced in a study of OX40 agonist ivuxolimab in advanced cancers. The repertoire was sequenced with immunoSEQ multiplex PCR; TCRdb's copy has only in-frame clones and lacks some. The data hold under 25,000 clones, with roughly 82% observed a single time. Sequencing was performed on CD4+ or CD8+ T cells sorted from blood, taken in a trial of the OX40 agonist ivuxolimab. These receptors were obtained from an adult with an advanced solid tumor such as melanoma, head and neck, liver or kidney cancer.

This chain connects TRBV19 to TRBJ1-1; no firm D call. This CDR3 region has 13 residues. Deletions cut 5 bases from V and 8 bases from J, with 15 bases between. Germline CDR1 is LNHDA and CDR2 is SQIVND (reference sequence). The CDR3 region has the DNA TGTGCCAGTAGTCTCGAGAGGCGAACGGAAGCTTTCTTT. It yields the protein CASSLERRTEAFF. The full variable domain, rest sourced from reference TRBV19 and TRBJ1-1, is DGGITQSPKYLFRKEGQNVTLSCEQNLNHDAMYWYRQDPGQGLRLIYYSQIVNDFQKGDIAEGYSVSREKKESFPLTVTSAQKNPTAFYLCASSLERRTEAFFGQGTRLTVV.

The V and J genes are TRBV5-4 and TRBJ1-1, with D possibly being TRBD1 (5 bases). The V gene's germline CDR1 is SGHNT and CDR2 YYREEE (reference sequence). Trimming pared 6 bases from V and 0 bases from J, leaving 15 bases between. This CDR3 contains 15 residues. CDR3 bases: TGTGCCAGCACCCTGAAGGAGGGGCTGAACACTGAAGCTTTCTTT. Protein: CASTLKEGLNTEAFF.

This clone was found a few times. This chain links TRBV7-2 with TRBJ1-2, with D possibly matching TRBD1 (6 bases). Trimming left V 6 bases short and J 2 bases short, with 16 bases between. The CDR3 has 15 residues. Germline lookup yields CDR1 SGHTA and CDR2 FQGNSA. Written as DNA, the CDR3 is TGTGCCAGCAGAAAAGCAGGGGTGGGGAACTATGGCTACACCTTC. This translates into CASRKAGVGNYGYTF.

This clone is medium-sized (0.01 to 0.1%) by share. This rearrangement joins TRBV4-2 to TRBJ1-4; D might be TRBD1 (5 bases). CDR1 is LGHNA and CDR2 is YNFKEQ in the germline V gene. This CDR3 is built from 17 residues. Trimming stripped 3 bases from V and 7 bases from J, with 21 bases between. The CDR3: CASSHSEQGPHSEKLFF. Here the CDR3 DNA reads TGTGCCAGCAGCCATTCGGAGCAGGGTCCCCATAGTGAAAAACTGTTTTTT.

The V and J genes are TRBV7-8 and TRBJ1-1, with a weak D call TRBD1 (5 bases). The V gene's germline CDR1 is SGHVS and CDR2 FQNEAQ. Trimming removed 5 bases from V and 11 bases from J, with 18 bases in between. The CDR3 length is 13 residues. Written as DNA, the CDR3 is TGTGCCAGCAGCGAGGGACTAAGGGTGAGTGCTTTCTTT. This encodes CASSEGLRVSAFF.

This rearrangement joins TRBV27 to TRBJ1-3; perhaps TRBD1 as D (6 bases). The germline V and J ends were trimmed by 5 bases and 3 bases, with 17 bases remaining between them. This CDR3 is built from 16 residues. Germline V gene data show CDR1 as MNHEY and CDR2 as SMNVEV (reference sequence). CDR3 sequence (DNA): TGTGCCAGCAGTCCGTACACAGGGATGGATGGAAACACCATATATTTT. Residues: CASSPYTGMDGNTIYF.

V and J are TRBV9 and TRBJ2-1; 10 bases match TRBD2. The CDR3 extends over 16 amino acids. The germline gives CDR1 SGDLS, CDR2 YYNGEE. The V segment lost 0 bases and the J segment 5 bases; nucleotides outside the gene matches: 5. The CDR3, as DNA: TGTGCCAGCAGCGTAGGGATCACTAGCGGGGACAATGAGCAGTTCTTC. Amino acid sequence: CASSVGITSGDNEQFF.

The J gene is TRBJ2-7, the V gene TRBV29-1, with D hard to call. CDR3 length equals 12 residues. Trimming stripped 5 bases from V and 0 bases from J, with 8 bases between. The germline CDR1 and CDR2 sequences are SQVTM and ANQGSEA. The CDR3 sequence is CSVLNYSYEQYF. The CDR3 bases are TGCAGCGTTCTAAATTACTCCTACGAGCAGTACTTC.

This chain joins TRBV28 and TRBJ1-5; no definite D call. The CDR3 sequence is 15 residues long. V was trimmed by 5 bases and J by 0 bases, leaving 11 bases between them. Germline CDR1 is MDHEN and CDR2 is SYDVKM. The CDR3 bases are TGTGCCAGCAGTAGATACAGAAATAGCAATCAGCCCCAGCATTTT. Protein product: CASSRYRNSNQPQHF.

The CDR3 loop is CASSPPGLFSNQPQHF. CDR3 nucleotide sequence: TGTGCCAGCAGCCCCCCCGGCCTGTTTAGCAATCAGCCCCAGCATTTT. The chain is built from TRBV28 and TRBJ1-5; D is undetermined. The CDR3 totals 16 residues. The ends were cut back, 6 bases at V and 0 bases at J, with 15 bases in the middle. Per the germline V gene, CDR1 is MDHEN and CDR2 is SYDVKM. Variable domain in full (rest from reference TRBV28 and TRBJ1-5): DVKVTQSSRYLVKRTGEKVFLECVQDMDHENMFWYRQDPGLGLRLIYFSYDVKMKEKGDIPEGYSVSREKKERFSLILESASTNQTSMYLCASSPPGLFSNQPQHFGDGTRLSIL.

CDR3 sequence: CASSEGPNTGELFF. Written as DNA, the CDR3 is TGTGCCAGCAGTGAAGGCCCGAACACCGGGGAGCTGTTTTTT. The rearrangement links TRBV6-5 to TRBJ2-2; no definite D call. CDR1 and CDR2 (germline): MNHEY, SVGAGI. V was trimmed by 5 bases and J by 0 bases, leaving 7 bases between them. The CDR3 has 14 residues.

The rearrangement links TRBV19 to TRBJ1-1; TRBD1 is a possible D gene (5 bases). Looked up from germline, CDR1 is LNHDA and CDR2 is SQIVND (reference sequence). The CDR3 sequence is 13 residues long. The V gene lost 3 bases and the J gene lost 7 bases, with 12 bases spanning the gap. The DNA of the CDR3 is TGTGCCAGTAGTATGCAACATAGGGGTGAAGCTTTCTTT. This gives the protein CASSMQHRGEAFF. Variable domain in full (rest from reference TRBV19 and TRBJ1-1): DGGITQSPKYLFRKEGQNVTLSCEQNLNHDAMYWYRQDPGQGLRLIYYSQIVNDFQKGDIAEGYSVSREKKESFPLTVTSAQKNPTAFYLCASSMQHRGEAFFGQGTRLTVV.

The chain carries TRBV6-1 and TRBJ2-7; TRBD2 matches at 11 bases. The CDR3 runs to 13 residues. V gave up 9 bases and J gave up 5 bases; unmatched junction bases: 6. The germline V gene encodes CDR1 MNHNS and CDR2 SASEGT. The CDR3 loop is CASGTSGGHEQYF. The CDR3 DNA follows: TGTGCCAGTGGCACTAGCGGGGGCCACGAGCAGTACTTC.

This rearrangement joins TRBV9 to TRBJ2-2; the D is unclear. CDR1 SGDLS and CDR2 YYNGEE come from the germline V gene. Trimming took 7 bases from V and 4 from J, leaving 17 bases between them. This CDR3 is built from 15 residues. The CDR3 nucleotides are TGTGCCAGCGCCTCCCGTCCCCAACTCACCGGGGAGCTGTTTTTT. Translation: CASASRPQLTGELFF. Combining the CDR3 with reference TRBV9 and TRBJ2-2 gives the whole variable domain DSGVTQTPKHLITATGQRVTLRCSPRSGDLSVYWYQQSLDQGLQFLIQYYNGEERAKGNILERFSAQQFPDLHSELNLSSLELGDSALYFCASASRPQLTGELFFGEGSRLTVL.

This chain joins TRBV29-1 and TRBJ2-2, with 9 positions matching TRBD1. Germline CDR1 SQVTM, CDR2 ANQGSEA. With 5 bases clipped from V and 3 bases from J, the junction kept 4 bases outside the gene matches. The CDR3 loop spans 14 amino acids. The CDR3 DNA reads TGCAGCGTTACTAGGACAGGGGACACCGGGGAGCTGTTTTTT. It yields the protein CSVTRTGDTGELFF.

J is TRBJ2-3 and V is TRBV6-1; 8 bases match TRBD1. Germline assignment: CDR1 MNHNS and CDR2 SASEGT. The V segment lost 3 bases and the J segment 4 bases; nucleotides outside the gene matches: 9. The CDR3 totals 16 residues. In nucleotides, the CDR3 is TGTGCCAGCAGTGAGGCAGGGGGCATGGTAGCAGATACGCAGTATTTT. Its translation: CASSEAGGMVADTQYF.

This chain joins TRBV6-1 and TRBJ2-5, with 14 bases fitting TRBD2. This CDR3 comprises 17 residues. V lost 4 bases to trimming and J lost 5 bases; unmatched junction nucleotides: 9. Germline V gives CDR1 MNHNS, CDR2 SASEGT. DNA for the CDR3: TGTGCCAGCAGTGGGGGGGGACTAGCGGGAGTACTGGAGACCCAGTACTTC. Its protein product is CASSGGGLAGVLETQYF.

The chain recombines TRBV5-1 with TRBJ2-5, with a possible D match to TRBD2 (5 bases). Trimming left V 2 bases short and J 4 bases short, with 12 bases between. Germline CDR1 is SGHRS and CDR2 is YFSETQ. This CDR3 is built from 14 residues. CDR3 nucleotide sequence: TGCGCCAGCAGCTTAGAGGGCCCGGGAGAGACCCAGTACTTC. Translation: CASSLEGPGETQYF.

The V call is TRBV5-6, the J call TRBJ1-2; TRBD1 might be the D (5 bases). V was pared by 2 bases and J by 2 bases, with 13 bases between. The CDR3 has 15 residues. CDR1 is SGHDT and CDR2 is YYEEEE in the germline V gene. The CDR3 reads CASSFVGRANYGYTF. CDR3 DNA: TGTGCCAGCAGCTTCGTCGGCAGGGCCAACTATGGCTACACCTTC.

The J gene is TRBJ2-1, the V gene TRBV7-2, with TRBD2 matching over 8 bases. CDR1 and CDR2 from the germline V gene are SGHTA and FQGNSA. V shed 4 bases and J 0 bases; nucleotides not matched to a gene: 2. The CDR3 is made up of 15 amino acids. The CDR3: CASSSGTSSYNEQFF. The CDR3 region has the DNA TGTGCCAGCAGCTCCGGGACTAGCTCCTACAATGAGCAGTTCTTC.

A single count supports this clone. J is TRBJ2-7 and V is TRBV27, with TRBD1 as a possible D gene (6 bases). The CDR3 runs 14 residues. Looked up from germline, CDR1 is MNHEY and CDR2 is SMNVEV (reference sequence). V lost 5 bases and J lost 2, with 13 bases in between. Here the CDR3 DNA reads TGTGCCAGCAGTCGACAGGCTGCCACCTACGAGCAGTACTTC. Protein: CASSRQAATYEQYF.

The chain uses TRBV18 and TRBJ2-3; D not certain. The V end was cut by 6 bases, the J end by 6 bases, with 13 bases between. This CDR3 has 13 residues. Germline V gene sequence: CDR1 KGHSH, CDR2 LQKENI. In nucleotides, the CDR3 is TGTGCCAGCTCGGGTGGAGTTGCTGATACGCAGTATTTT. It yields the protein CASSGGVADTQYF.

The gene calls are TRBV29-1 and TRBJ1-1; D is unresolved. The germline CDR1 and CDR2 sequences are SQVTM and ANQGSEA. The CDR3 consists of 13 residues. V was trimmed by 6 bases and J by 0 bases, leaving 11 bases between them. CDR3 sequence reads: CSVGGRLNTEAFF. CDR3 in DNA: TGCAGCGTCGGAGGCCGGTTGAACACTGAAGCTTTCTTT. Looking up the rest from reference TRBV29-1 and TRBJ1-1 gives the full variable domain: SAVISQKPSRDICQRGTSLTIQCQVDSQVTMMFWYRQQPGQSLTLIATANQGSEATYESGFVIDKFPISRPNLTFSTLTVSNMSPEDSSIYLCSVGGRLNTEAFFGQGTRLTVV.

This chain connects TRBV19 to TRBJ2-7; D not resolved. Looked up from germline, CDR1 is LNHDA and CDR2 is SQIVND (reference sequence). Between the trimmed V and J ends, which lost 7 bases and 0 bases, there was a span of 13 bases. This CDR3 contains 14 residues. The CDR3 protein is CASKPWQASYEQYF. The DNA for the CDR3 is TGTGCCAGTAAGCCATGGCAGGCCTCCTACGAGCAGTACTTC.

The chain has TRBV7-9 and TRBJ2-1, with TRBD1 matching 7 bases. Trimming at V came to 5 bases and at J to 3 bases, leaving 7 bases not matched to a gene. The length of the CDR3 is 15 residues. Germline V gives CDR1 SEHNR, CDR2 FQNEAQ (reference sequence). The CDR3 region is CASSPFRTGYNEQFF. The CDR3 DNA follows: TGTGCCAGCAGCCCATTCCGGACAGGCTACAATGAGCAGTTCTTC.